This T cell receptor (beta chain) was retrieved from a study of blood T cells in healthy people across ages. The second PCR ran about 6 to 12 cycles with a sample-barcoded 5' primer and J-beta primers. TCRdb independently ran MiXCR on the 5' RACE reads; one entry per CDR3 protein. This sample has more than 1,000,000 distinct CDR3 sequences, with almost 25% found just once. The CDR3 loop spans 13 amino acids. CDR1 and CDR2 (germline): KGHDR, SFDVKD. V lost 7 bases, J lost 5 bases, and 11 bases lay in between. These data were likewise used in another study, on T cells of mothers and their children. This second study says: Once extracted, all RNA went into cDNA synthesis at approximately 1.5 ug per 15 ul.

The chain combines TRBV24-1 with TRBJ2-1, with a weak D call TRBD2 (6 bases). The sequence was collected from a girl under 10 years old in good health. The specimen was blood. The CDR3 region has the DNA TGTGCCACCAGGGGGGGAGGCGACAATGAGCAGTTCTTC. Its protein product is CATRGGGDNEQFF.